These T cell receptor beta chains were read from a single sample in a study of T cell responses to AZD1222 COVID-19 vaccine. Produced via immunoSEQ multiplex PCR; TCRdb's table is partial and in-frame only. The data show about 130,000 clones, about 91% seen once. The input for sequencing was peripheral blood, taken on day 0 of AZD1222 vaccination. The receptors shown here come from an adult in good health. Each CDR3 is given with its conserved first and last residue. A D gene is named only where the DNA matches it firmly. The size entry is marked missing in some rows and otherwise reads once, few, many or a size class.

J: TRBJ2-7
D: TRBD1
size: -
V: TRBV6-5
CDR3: CASSRQGALPYEQYF
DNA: TGTGCCAGCAGTCGACAGGGGGCGCTTCCCTACGAGCAGTACTTC

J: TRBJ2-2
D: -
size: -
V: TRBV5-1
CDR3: CASSLDPNTGELFF
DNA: TGCGCCAGCAGCTTGGACCCGAACACCGGGGAGCTGTTTTTT

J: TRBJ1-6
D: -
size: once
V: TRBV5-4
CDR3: CASSFSELYNSPLHF
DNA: TGTGCCAGCAGCTTTTCGGAACTTTATAATTCACCCCTCCACTTT

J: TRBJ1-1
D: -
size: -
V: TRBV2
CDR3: CASSYAASTEAFF
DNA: TGTGCCAGCAGCTACGCTGCCAGCACTGAAGCTTTCTTT

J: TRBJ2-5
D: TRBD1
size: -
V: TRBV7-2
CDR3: CASSTGQGLQETQYF
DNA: TGTGCCAGCAGCACAGGACAGGGATTACAAGAGACCCAGTACTTC

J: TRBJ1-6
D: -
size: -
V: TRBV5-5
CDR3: CASSLVGTAGSYNSPLHF
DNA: TGTGCCAGCAGCTTGGTCGGGACGGCCGGCTCCTATAATTCACCCCTCCACTTT

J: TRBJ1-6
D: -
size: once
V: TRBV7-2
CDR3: CASSPRRGDYNSPLHF
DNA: TGTGCCAGCAGCCCCCGGCGGGGGGACTATAATTCACCCCTCCACTTT

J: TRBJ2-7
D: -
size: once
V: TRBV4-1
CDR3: CASSPYKGYEQYF
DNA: TGCGCCAGCAGTCCTTACAAGGGTTACGAGCAGTACTTC

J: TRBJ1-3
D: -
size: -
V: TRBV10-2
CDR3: CASSVGGNTIYF
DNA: TGCGCCAGCAGTGTTGGTGGAAACACCATATATTTT

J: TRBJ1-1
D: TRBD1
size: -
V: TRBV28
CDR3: CASSFTTGLDTEAFF
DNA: TGTGCCAGCAGTTTCACGACAGGGCTGGACACTGAAGCTTTCTTT

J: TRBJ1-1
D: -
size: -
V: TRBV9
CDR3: CASSREGRGPLGTEAFF
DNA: TGTGCCAGCAGCCGCGAAGGCAGGGGCCCGTTGGGCACTGAAGCTTTCTTT

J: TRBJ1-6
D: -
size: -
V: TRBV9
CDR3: CASSAMDGRAGEALHF
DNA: TGTGCCAGCAGCGCGATGGACGGACGAGCGGGTGAAGCCCTCCACTTT

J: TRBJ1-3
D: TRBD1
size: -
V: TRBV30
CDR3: CAWSDYRGPSSGNTIYF
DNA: TGTGCCTGGAGTGACTACAGGGGGCCCAGCTCTGGAAACACCATATATTTT

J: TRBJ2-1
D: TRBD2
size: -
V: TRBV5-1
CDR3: CASSPRTSGGFSSYNEQFF
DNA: TGCGCCAGCAGCCCCCGGACTAGCGGGGGGTTTAGCTCCTACAATGAGCAGTTCTTC

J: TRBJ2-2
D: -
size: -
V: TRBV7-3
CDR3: CASSMTRLDTGELFF
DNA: TGTGCCAGCAGCATGACTAGGTTGGACACCGGGGAGCTGTTTTTT

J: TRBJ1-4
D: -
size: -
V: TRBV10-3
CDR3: CAISESGGNEKLFF
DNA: TGTGCCATCAGTGAGTCGGGCGGCAATGAAAAACTGTTTTTT

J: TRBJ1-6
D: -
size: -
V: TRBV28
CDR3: CASSTRGPNSPLHF
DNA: TGTGCCAGCAGCACCAGGGGCCCTAATTCACCCCTCCACTTT

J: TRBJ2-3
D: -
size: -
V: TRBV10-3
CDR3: CAISGADTQYF
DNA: TGTGCCATCAGTGGGGCAGATACGCAGTATTTT

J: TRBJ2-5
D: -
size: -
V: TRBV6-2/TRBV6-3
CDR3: CASSSRTAWYQETQYF
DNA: TGTGCCAGCAGTTCTCGGACAGCGTGGTACCAAGAGACCCAGTACTTC

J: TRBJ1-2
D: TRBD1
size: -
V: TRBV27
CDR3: CASSLNPGQNYGYTF
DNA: TGTGCCAGCAGTTTAAACCCGGGACAGAACTATGGCTACACCTTC

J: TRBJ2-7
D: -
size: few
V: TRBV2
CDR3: CASSDPQPINEQYF
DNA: TGTGCCAGCAGTGACCCACAGCCGATCAACGAGCAGTACTTC

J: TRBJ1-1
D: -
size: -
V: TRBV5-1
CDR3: CASSLGGPGWSEAFF
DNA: TGCGCCAGCAGCCTAGGTGGACCGGGTTGGTCTGAAGCTTTCTTT

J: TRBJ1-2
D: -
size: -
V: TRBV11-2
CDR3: CASSPAWLNYGYTF
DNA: TGTGCCAGCAGCCCCGCCTGGCTCAACTATGGCTACACCTTC